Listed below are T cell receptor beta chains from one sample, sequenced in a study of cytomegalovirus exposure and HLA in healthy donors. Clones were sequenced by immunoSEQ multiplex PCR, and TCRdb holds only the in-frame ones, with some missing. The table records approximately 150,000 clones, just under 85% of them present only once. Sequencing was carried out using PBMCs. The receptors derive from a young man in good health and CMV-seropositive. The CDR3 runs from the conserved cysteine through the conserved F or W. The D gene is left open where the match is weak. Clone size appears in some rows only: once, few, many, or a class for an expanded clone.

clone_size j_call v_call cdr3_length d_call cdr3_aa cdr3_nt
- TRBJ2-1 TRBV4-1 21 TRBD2 CASSQIRGASGGASSYNEQFF TGCGCCAGCAGCCAAATCCGGGGAGCTAGCGGGGGGGCCAGCTCCTACAATGAGCAGTTCTTC
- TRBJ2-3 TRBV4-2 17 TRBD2 CASSQDTAGGRPDTQYF TGTGCCAGCAGCCAAGATACAGCGGGGGGGCGCCCAGATACGCAGTATTTT
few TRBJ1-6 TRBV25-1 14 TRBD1 CASTLTGGDSPLHF TGTGCCAGCACTCTGACAGGGGGCGATTCACCCCTCCACTTT
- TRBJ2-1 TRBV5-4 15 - CASSFTGVSYNEQFF TGTGCCAGCAGTTTTACAGGTGTCTCCTACAATGAGCAGTTCTTC
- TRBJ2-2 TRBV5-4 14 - CASSSRDSSGELFF TGTGCCAGCAGCTCCCGGGACTCCTCCGGGGAGCTGTTTTTT
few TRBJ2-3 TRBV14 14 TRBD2 CASSLRTSTDTQYF TGTGCCAGCAGCCTACGGACTAGCACGGATACGCAGTATTTT
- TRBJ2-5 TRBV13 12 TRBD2 CASSLGGGGPYF TGTGCCAGCAGCTTAGGCGGCGGGGGGCCTTACTTC
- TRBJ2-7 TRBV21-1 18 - CASSKVSLTGDESYEQYF TGTGCCAGCAGCAAAGTAAGCCTGACAGGGGACGAGTCCTACGAGCAGTACTTC
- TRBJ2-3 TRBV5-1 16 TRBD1 CASSEGQGTYTDTQYF TGCGCCAGCAGCGAGGGACAGGGGACCTACACAGATACGCAGTATTTT
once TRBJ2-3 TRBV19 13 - CASSIDRGDTQYF TGTGCCAGTAGTATAGATAGGGGGGATACGCAGTATTTT
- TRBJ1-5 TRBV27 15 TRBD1 CASSLTGGGNQPQHF TGTGCCAGCAGTCTAACAGGGGGAGGCAATCAGCCCCAGCATTTT
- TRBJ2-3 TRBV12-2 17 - CASRLGTSGGLYDTQYF TGTGCAAGTCGCTTAGGAACTAGCGGGGGGCTCTATGATACGCAGTATTTT
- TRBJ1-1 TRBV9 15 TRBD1 CASSLTGDLNTEAFF TGTGCCAGCAGCTTGACAGGGGACCTAAACACTGAAGCTTTCTTT
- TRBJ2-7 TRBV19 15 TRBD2 CASSMRLAGPYEQYF TGTGCCAGTAGTATGAGGCTAGCGGGACCCTACGAGCAGTACTTC
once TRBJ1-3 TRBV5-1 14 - CASSLGSSGNTIYF TGCGCCAGCAGCTTGGGGAGCTCTGGAAACACCATATATTTT
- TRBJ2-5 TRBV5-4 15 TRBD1 CASSRNRGRGETQYF TGTGCCAGCAGCCGCAACAGGGGGCGCGGAGAGACCCAGTACTTC
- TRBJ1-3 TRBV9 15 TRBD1 CASSSDRDLGNTIYF TGTGCCAGCAGCTCCGACAGGGACCTCGGAAACACCATATATTTT
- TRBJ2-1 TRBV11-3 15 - CASSPHGGRVDEQFF TGTGCCAGCAGCCCCCACGGGGGGCGCGTGGATGAGCAGTTCTTC
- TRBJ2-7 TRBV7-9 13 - CASSLGRLTEQYF TGTGCCAGCAGCTTAGGCAGGCTTACCGAGCAGTACTTC
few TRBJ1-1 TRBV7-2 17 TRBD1 CASSLSLTGGAGTEAFF TGTGCCAGCAGCCTATCCTTGACAGGGGGCGCTGGCACTGAAGCTTTCTTT
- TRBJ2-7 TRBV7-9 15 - CASSAANPAPYEQYF TGTGCCAGCAGCGCGGCGAACCCCGCACCCTACGAGCAGTACTTC
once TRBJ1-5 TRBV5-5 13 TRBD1 CASSLAGGQGGHF TGTGCCAGCAGCTTGGCCGGAGGACAGGGCGGGCATTTT
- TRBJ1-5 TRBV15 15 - CATSSRRVSNQPQHF TGTGCCACCAGCAGTCGCAGGGTTAGCAATCAGCCCCAGCATTTT
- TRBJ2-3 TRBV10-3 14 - CATSPGRETDTQYF TGTGCCACCTCCCCCGGCAGGGAAACAGATACGCAGTATTTT
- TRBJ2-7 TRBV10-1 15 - CASSPTGNSAYEQYF TGCGCCAGCAGTCCAACAGGGAATTCGGCCTACGAGCAGTACTTC
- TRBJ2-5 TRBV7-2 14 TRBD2 CASSLLAGLETQYF TGTGCCAGCAGCTTACTAGCGGGGTTGGAGACCCAGTACTTC
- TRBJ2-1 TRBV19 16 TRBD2 CASTWRGIGSYNEQFF TGTGCCAGTACTTGGCGGGGGATAGGCTCCTACAATGAGCAGTTCTTC
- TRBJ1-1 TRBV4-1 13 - CASSPGDISEAFF TGCGCCAGCAGCCCAGGGGATATTTCTGAAGCTTTCTTT
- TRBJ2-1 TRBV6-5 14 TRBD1 CASSFGQVYNEQFF TGTGCCAGCAGTTTCGGACAGGTTTACAATGAGCAGTTCTTC
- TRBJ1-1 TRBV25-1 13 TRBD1 CATVGQGDVEAFF TGTGCCACCGTAGGACAGGGCGACGTTGAAGCTTTCTTT
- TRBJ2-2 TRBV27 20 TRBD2 CASSTRTSGLVRTNTGELFF TGTGCCAGCAGTACCCGGACTAGCGGACTAGTCCGGACTAACACCGGGGAGCTGTTTTTT
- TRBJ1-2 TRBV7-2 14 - CASSLAKGDYGYTF TGTGCCAGCAGCTTAGCTAAAGGAGACTATGGCTACACCTTC
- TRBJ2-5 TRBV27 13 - CASSSGLEETQYF TGTGCCAGCAGTTCGGGACTGGAAGAGACCCAGTACTTC
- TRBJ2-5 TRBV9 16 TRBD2 CASSVERGGLGETQYF TGTGCCAGCAGCGTCGAGCGGGGGGGCCTTGGAGAGACCCAGTACTTC
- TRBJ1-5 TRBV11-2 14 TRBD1 CASNGQGVGQPQHF TGTGCCAGCAACGGACAGGGGGTAGGTCAGCCCCAGCATTTT
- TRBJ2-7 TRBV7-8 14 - CASSLSGVGYEQYF TGTGCCAGCAGCTTGTCAGGGGTTGGCTACGAGCAGTACTTC
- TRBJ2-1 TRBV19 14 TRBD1 CASSPWTGNNEQFF TGTGCCAGTAGTCCGTGGACAGGGAACAATGAGCAGTTCTTC
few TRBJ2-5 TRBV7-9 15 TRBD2 CASSPNGGRRETQYF TGTGCCAGCAGCCCCAACGGGGGGAGGAGAGAGACCCAGTACTTC
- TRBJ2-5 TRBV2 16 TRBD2 CASSEGFAGGHETQYF TGTGCCAGCAGTGAAGGGTTCGCGGGGGGGCATGAGACCCAGTACTTC
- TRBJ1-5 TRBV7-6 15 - CASSLQSGVNQPQHF TGTGCCAGCAGCTTACAGTCGGGGGTCAATCAGCCCCAGCATTTT
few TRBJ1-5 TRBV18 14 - CASSTTGPNQPQHF TGTGCCAGCTCAACTACAGGGCCCAATCAGCCCCAGCATTTT
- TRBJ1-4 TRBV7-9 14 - CASSSDIPYEKLFF TGTGCCAGCAGCTCCGACATACCTTATGAAAAACTGTTTTTT
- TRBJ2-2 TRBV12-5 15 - CASGLDRTNTGELFF TGTGCTAGTGGTCTGGACAGAACTAACACCGGGGAGCTGTTTTTT